The clone carrying this T cell receptor beta chain came up a few times. Its specificity is unknown. This sample stems from a study of T cell repertoires in cytomegalovirus infection. Study-level information: Alongside well-studied HLA-B-restricted CMV epitopes, recently identified HLA-C-restricted CMV epitopes were also used. Public TCR beta signatures were indicative of both CMV infection and a matching HLA type.

TCRdb re-derived calls from the reads in MiXCR, one entry per CDR3 protein. The table includes approximately 89,000 distinct CDR3 sequences, around 28% detected once. This CDR3 is built from 15 residues. Germline CDR1 reads SGDLS; CDR2 reads YYNGEE. Trimming shortened V by 1 base and J by 0 bases, and 7 bases separated the two germline ends. Study-level results: Clonotype analysis showed dominance of the ex vivo response by HLA-C-restricted CMV-specific TCR beta clonotypes. Adding up the frequency of public TCR beta families identified people who carried CMV plus the relevant HLA.

This TCR derives from a human donor in good health (CMV status not recorded). Some clones in this sample may be carry-over from other donors' samples. Sample: CD8+ T cells from cultured PBMCs, taken from culture after CMV antigen stimulation. The gene calls are TRBV9 and TRBJ2-2, with D perhaps matching TRBD1 (6 bases). The CDR3 DNA reads TGTGCCAGCAGCGTACAGGGGACGAACACCGGGGAGCTGTTTTTT. Protein sequence: CASSVQGTNTGELFF.